Sequencing of this T cell receptor (beta chain) was carried out in a study of cytomegalovirus exposure and HLA in healthy donors. Study as a whole: As released early, the data held approximately 80 million unique TCRs from HLA-typed donors.

CDR1 and CDR2 (germline): SEHNR, FQNEAQ (reference sequence). The trim removed 1 base at V and 8 bases at J, leaving 4 bases unmatched. The CDR3 is 14 amino acids. Details on this clone: What it binds is not known.

Study results and limitations: In a later analysis, a missense DCLRE1C variant was linked to TCR beta V- and J-gene trimming.

Amplification used 60 Vbeta primers and 13 Jbeta primers. TCRdb's copy holds only in-frame clones and misses some; the assay was immunoSEQ multiplex PCR. The sample holds tens of thousands of clones, more than 70% seen once. This sequence originates from a middle-aged woman in good health and CMV-seronegative. This chain joins TRBV7-9 and TRBJ2-4, with 8 bases that match TRBD2. Source material: PBMCs. The CDR3 here is CASSLVAGGHIQYF. CDR3 DNA: TGTGCCAGCAGCTTAGTTGCGGGGGGACACATTCAGTACTTC.